The present TCR beta chain was sequenced within a study of cytomegalovirus exposure and HLA in healthy donors. General study results and limits: With further analysis later on, most CMV-associated TCR beta chains appeared HLA-restricted. The authors later linked a missense DCLRE1C variant to TCR beta V- and J-gene trimming. Researchers counted 180 or so TCR beta chains as cytomegalovirus-associated.

With regard to this clone: Its antigen is still unknown.

Trimming at V came to 5 bases and at J to 9 bases, leaving 7 bases not matched to a gene. Germline V gene data show CDR1 as SQVTM and CDR2 as ANQGSEA. This CDR3 contains 12 residues. A multiplex PCR was run with 60 Vbeta primers and 13 Jbeta primers. Only in-frame clones appear in the TCRdb table, and some are missing; sequencing was by immunoSEQ multiplex PCR. This table holds about 74,000 clones. The TCR was taken from a female donor in good health and CMV-seropositive. The V call is TRBV29-1, the J call TRBJ2-1, with 7 bases that match TRBD2. What was sequenced was PBMCs. Here the CDR3 reads CSVMGTGGEQFF. DNA of the CDR3: TGCAGCGTTATGGGGACGGGGGGTGAGCAGTTCTTC.